These 8 T cell receptor beta chains came from one sample sequenced in a study of shared clonotypes between healthy human individuals. Sequencing was performed with immunoSEQ multiplex PCR; in TCRdb, only in-frame clones are kept and a portion is missing. The data contain around 2.5 million clones, over 85% of them singletons. The sequenced sample was naive CD4+ T cells from PBMCs. Documented subset: CD45RA+ positively selected. The receptors were sampled from a young man in good health. Some clones in this sample may be carry-over from other donors' samples.

This chain uses TRBV2 with TRBJ2-5; tentatively, D is TRBD1 (6 bases). This CDR3 region has 11 residues. The germline CDR1 and CDR2 sequences are SNHLY and FYNNEI. V shed 4 bases and J shed 6 bases, with 6 bases lying between them. The CDR3 region has the DNA TGTGCCAGCAGTGGGGGGCAGACCCAGTACTTC. Its protein is CASSGGQTQYF.

The chain is built from TRBV7-2 and TRBJ1-2; D unclear. Trimming took off 1 base at V and 6 bases at J, with 9 bases between the two ends. The germline V gene encodes CDR1 SGHTA and CDR2 FQGNSA. The CDR3 runs 13 residues. The CDR3 loop reads CASSLGARHGYTF. The CDR3 DNA reads as TGTGCCAGCAGCTTAGGAGCGAGGCATGGCTACACCTTC.

This sequence joins TRBV6-5 and TRBJ1-2, with 11 bases matching TRBD1. Germline V lookup: CDR1 MNHEY, CDR2 SVGAGI. The J segment lost 4 bases and the V segment lost 10 bases, leaving 5 bases of the junction unmatched. There are 13 residues in the CDR3. The CDR3 loop reads CATRTGGAYGYTF. The CDR3 nucleotides read TGTGCCACCCGGACAGGGGGCGCCTATGGCTACACCTTC.

Concerning this clone: Other DNA variants within this sample encode the same CDR3. CDR3: CASSEGGRANYGYTF. The CDR3 DNA reads TGTGCCAGCAGTGAAGGGGGCAGGGCAAACTATGGCTACACCTTC. The chain uses TRBV6-1 and TRBJ1-2; TRBD1 might be the D (5 bases). Germline CDR1 is MNHNS and CDR2 is SASEGT. Trimming left V 1 base short and J 2 bases short, with 11 bases between. This CDR3 is built from 15 residues.

The chain uses TRBV29-1 and TRBJ1-1, with a possible D match to TRBD1 (6 bases). Deletions cut 6 bases from V and 2 bases from J, with 19 bases between. Germline-derived CDR1 and CDR2 are SQVTM and ANQGSEA. The CDR3 contains 15 residues. CDR3 DNA sequence: TGCAGCGTCGGCGTTCTGGACAGTGATAACACTGAAGCTTTCTTT. It translates to CSVGVLDSDNTEAFF.

This clone has only one observation. The chain recombines TRBV4-1 with TRBJ2-5; 12 positions match TRBD2. Germline CDR1 MGHRA, CDR2 YSYEKL. This CDR3 region has 18 residues. Unmatched junction bases numbered 10, after V lost 3 bases and J lost 2 bases. The CDR3 nucleotides read TGCGCCAGCAGCCAGGGGACCGGACTAGCGGGGAGGCAAGAGACCCAGTACTTC. This translates into CASSQGTGLAGRQETQYF.

This clone was found once. The chain is built from TRBV6-5 and TRBJ2-7, with D unresolved. Germline V lookup: CDR1 MNHEY, CDR2 SVGAGI. The CDR3 contains 16 residues. Deletions cut 2 bases from V and 0 bases from J, with 14 bases between. CDR3 coding DNA: TGTGCCAGCAGTTACCCCGACGCAACGAGCTCCTACGAGCAGTACTTC. Translating gives CASSYPDATSSYEQYF.

The chain uses TRBV28 and TRBJ1-1; D possibly corresponds to TRBD1 (5 bases). CDR1 and CDR2 (germline): MDHEN, SYDVKM. The CDR3 is 14 residues long. The V end was cut by 6 bases, the J end by 0 bases, with 11 bases between. The CDR3 loop is CASSLSRVNTEAFF. The DNA of the CDR3 is TGTGCCAGCAGCCTGAGCAGGGTGAACACTGAAGCTTTCTTT.